This T cell receptor (beta chain) was captured in a study of blood T cells in healthy people across ages. The use of a sample-barcoded 5' primer and a J-beta primer mix characterized a second PCR of 7 to 11 cycles. TCRdb passed the 5' RACE reads through MiXCR, listing each CDR3 protein once. This sample has around 1.1 million distinct CDR3 sequences; 35% to 40% occur once, and the top ten carry about an eighth. CDR3 length: 15 amino acids. The V end was cut by 7 bases, the J end by 2 bases, with 14 bases between. The sequenced material came from blood. The receptor was isolated from a man between 18 and 29 years old in good health. The chain couples TRBV12-3 or TRBV12-4 to TRBJ2-2; D not certain. The CDR3 nucleotides read TGTGCCAGCAAGCCCTGGCTACTAAACACCGGGGAGCTGTTTTTT. This codes for CASKPWLLNTGELFF.